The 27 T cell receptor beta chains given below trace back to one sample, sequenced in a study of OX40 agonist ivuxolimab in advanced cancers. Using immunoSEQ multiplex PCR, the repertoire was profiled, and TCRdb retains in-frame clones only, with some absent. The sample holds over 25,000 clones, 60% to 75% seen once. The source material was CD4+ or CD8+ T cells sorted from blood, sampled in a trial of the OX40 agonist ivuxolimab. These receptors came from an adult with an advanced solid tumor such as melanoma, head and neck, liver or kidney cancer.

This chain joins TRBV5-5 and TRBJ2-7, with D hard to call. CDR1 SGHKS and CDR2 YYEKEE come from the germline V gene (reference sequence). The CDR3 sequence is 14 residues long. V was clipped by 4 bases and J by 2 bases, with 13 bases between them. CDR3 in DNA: TGTGCCAGCAGCCCCTTTTTTGGAACCTACGAGCAGTACTTC. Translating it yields CASSPFFGTYEQYF.

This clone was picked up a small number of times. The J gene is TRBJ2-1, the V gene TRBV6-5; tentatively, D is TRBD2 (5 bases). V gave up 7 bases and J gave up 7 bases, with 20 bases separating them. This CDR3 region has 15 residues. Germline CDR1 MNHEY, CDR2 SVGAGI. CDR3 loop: CASKRGQAPSNEQFF. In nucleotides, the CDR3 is TGTGCCAGCAAACGCGGGCAGGCCCCATCTAATGAGCAGTTCTTC.

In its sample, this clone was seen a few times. CDR3 coding DNA: TGTGCCAGCAGGGGGACAGGGGGTACGGAAGGCTACACCTTC. Encoded protein: CASRGTGGTEGYTF. The rearrangement links TRBV2 to TRBJ1-2; 11 positions agree with TRBD1. The CDR3 has 14 residues. Trimming cost V 6 bases and J 8 bases; bases outside gene matches: 8. Germline CDR1 reads SNHLY; CDR2 reads FYNNEI.

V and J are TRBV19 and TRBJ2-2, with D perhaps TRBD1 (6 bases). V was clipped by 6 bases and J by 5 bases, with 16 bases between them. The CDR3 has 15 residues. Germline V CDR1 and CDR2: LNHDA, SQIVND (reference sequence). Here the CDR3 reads CASRATGRGTGELFF. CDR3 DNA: TGTGCCAGTAGAGCCACAGGGAGAGGGACCGGGGAGCTGTTTTTT.

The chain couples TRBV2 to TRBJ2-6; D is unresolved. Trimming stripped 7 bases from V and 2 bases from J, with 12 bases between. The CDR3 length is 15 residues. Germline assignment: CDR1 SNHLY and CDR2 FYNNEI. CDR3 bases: TGTGCCAGCAAAGAGGAAGGACCTGGGGCCAACGTCCTGACTTTC. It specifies CASKEEGPGANVLTF.

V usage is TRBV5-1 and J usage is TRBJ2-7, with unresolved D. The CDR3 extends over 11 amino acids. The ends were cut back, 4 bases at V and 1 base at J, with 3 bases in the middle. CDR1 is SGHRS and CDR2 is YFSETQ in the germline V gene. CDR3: CASSTSYEQYF. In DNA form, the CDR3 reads TGCGCCAGCAGCACGTCCTACGAGCAGTACTTC.

The CDR3 nucleotides are TGTGCCAGCACCTCCGGGACAGCCTACGAGCAGTACTTC. Translated, it gives CASTSGTAYEQYF. This rearrangement joins TRBV28 to TRBJ2-7; TRBD1 matches at 7 bases. In germline, CDR1 is MDHEN, CDR2 SYDVKM. The length of the CDR3 is 13 residues. The V and J ends lost 7 bases and 2 bases, in that order; junction bases with no gene match: 5. Complete variable domain (other parts from reference TRBV28 and TRBJ2-7): DVKVTQSSRYLVKRTGEKVFLECVQDMDHENMFWYRQDPGLGLRLIYFSYDVKMKEKGDIPEGYSVSREKKERFSLILESASTNQTSMYLCASTSGTAYEQYFGPGTRLTVT.

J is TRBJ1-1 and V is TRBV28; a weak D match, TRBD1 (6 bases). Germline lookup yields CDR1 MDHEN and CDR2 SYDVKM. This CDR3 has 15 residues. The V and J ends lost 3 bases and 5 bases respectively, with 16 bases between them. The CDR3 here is CASSFWGPGGTEAFF. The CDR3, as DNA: TGTGCCAGCAGTTTTTGGGGGCCCGGTGGGACTGAAGCTTTCTTT.

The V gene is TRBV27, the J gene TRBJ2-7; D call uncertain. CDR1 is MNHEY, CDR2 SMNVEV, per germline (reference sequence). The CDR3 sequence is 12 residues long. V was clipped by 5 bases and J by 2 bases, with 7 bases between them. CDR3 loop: CASSKVPYEQYF. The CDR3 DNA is TGTGCCAGCAGTAAAGTTCCCTACGAGCAGTACTTC.

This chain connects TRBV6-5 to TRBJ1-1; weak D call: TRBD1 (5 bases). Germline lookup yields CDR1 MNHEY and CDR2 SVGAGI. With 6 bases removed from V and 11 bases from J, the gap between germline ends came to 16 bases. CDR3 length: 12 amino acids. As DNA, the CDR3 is TGTGCCAGCAGCCACAGAGGGGACGGGGCTTTCTTT. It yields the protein CASSHRGDGAFF.

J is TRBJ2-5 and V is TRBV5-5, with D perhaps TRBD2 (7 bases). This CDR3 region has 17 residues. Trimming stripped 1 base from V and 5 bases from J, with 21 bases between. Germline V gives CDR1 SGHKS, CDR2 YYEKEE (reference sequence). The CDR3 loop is CASSLWRGLSGGETQYF. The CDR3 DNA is TGTGCCAGCAGCTTGTGGCGGGGTTTATCGGGGGGCGAGACCCAGTACTTC.

The CDR3 region is CASSVAGGPQETQYF. The CDR3 region has the DNA TGTGCCAGCAGCGTGGCTGGGGGCCCCCAAGAGACCCAGTACTTC. The V call is TRBV9, the J call TRBJ2-5; D possibly corresponds to TRBD1 (6 bases). CDR3 size: 15 residues. The V gene's germline CDR1 is SGDLS and CDR2 YYNGEE. V was pared by 2 bases and J by 1 base, with 12 bases between.

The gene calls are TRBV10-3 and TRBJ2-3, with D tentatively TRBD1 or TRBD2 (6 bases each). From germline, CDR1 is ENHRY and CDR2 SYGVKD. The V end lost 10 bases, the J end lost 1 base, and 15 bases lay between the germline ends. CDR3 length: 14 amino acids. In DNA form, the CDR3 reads TGTGCCACCAAGAGGGGGGAAGGCACAGATACGCAGTATTTT. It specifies CATKRGEGTDTQYF.

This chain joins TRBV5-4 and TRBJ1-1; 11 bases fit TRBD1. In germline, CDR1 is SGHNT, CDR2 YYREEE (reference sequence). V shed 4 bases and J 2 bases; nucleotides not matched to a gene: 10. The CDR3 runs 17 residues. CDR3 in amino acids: CASSPGMDRGLNTEAFF. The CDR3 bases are TGTGCCAGCAGCCCGGGGATGGACAGGGGGCTCAACACTGAAGCTTTCTTT.

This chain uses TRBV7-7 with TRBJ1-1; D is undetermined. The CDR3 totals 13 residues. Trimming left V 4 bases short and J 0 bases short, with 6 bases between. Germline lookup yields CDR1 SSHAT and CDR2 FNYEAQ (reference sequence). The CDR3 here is CASSSALNTEAFF. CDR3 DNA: TGTGCCAGCAGCTCGGCCCTGAACACTGAAGCTTTCTTT.

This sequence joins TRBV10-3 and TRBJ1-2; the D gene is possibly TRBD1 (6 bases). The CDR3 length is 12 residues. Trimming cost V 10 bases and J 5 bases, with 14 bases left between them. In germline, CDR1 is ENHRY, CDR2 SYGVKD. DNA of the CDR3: TGTGCCACCCAATTGACAGGTTATGGCTACACCTTC. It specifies CATQLTGYGYTF.

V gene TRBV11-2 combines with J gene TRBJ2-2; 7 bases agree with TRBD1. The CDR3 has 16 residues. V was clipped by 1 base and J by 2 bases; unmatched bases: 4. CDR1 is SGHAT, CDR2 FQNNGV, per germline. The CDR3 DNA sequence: TGTGCCAGCAGCTTAGGGACAGGCCGAAACACCGGGGAGCTGTTTTTT. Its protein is CASSLGTGRNTGELFF.

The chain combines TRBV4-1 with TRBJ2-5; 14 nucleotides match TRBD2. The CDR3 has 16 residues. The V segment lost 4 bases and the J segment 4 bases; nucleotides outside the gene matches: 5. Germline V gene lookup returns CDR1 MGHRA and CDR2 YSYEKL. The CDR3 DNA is TGCGCCAGCAGCCGCTCGACTAGCGGGGGGGCAGAGACCCAGTACTTC. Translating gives CASSRSTSGGAETQYF.

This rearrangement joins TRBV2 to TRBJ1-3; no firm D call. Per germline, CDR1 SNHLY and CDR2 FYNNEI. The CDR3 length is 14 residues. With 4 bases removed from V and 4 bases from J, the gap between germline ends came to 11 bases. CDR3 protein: CASSGSVGGNTIYF. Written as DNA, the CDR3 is TGTGCCAGCAGTGGGTCGGTGGGCGGAAACACCATATATTTT.

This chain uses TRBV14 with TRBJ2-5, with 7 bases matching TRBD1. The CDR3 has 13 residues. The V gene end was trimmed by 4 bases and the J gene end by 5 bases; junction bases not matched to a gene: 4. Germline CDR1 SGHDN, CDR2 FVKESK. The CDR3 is CASSRRQGETQYF. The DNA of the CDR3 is TGTGCCAGCAGCCGACGACAGGGTGAGACCCAGTACTTC.

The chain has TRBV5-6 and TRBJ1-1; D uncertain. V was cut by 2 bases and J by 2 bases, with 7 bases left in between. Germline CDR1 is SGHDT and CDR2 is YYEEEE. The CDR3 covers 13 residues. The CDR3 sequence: CASSFSGNTEAFF. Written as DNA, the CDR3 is TGTGCCAGCAGCTTCTCGGGAAACACTGAAGCTTTCTTT.

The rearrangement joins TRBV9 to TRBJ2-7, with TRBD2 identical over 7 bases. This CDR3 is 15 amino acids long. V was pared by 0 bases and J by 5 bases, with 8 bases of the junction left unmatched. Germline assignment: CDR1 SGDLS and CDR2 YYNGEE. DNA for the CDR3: TGTGCCAGCAGCGTAGGACCAGCGGGGTGGAACGAGCAGTACTTC. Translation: CASSVGPAGWNEQYF.

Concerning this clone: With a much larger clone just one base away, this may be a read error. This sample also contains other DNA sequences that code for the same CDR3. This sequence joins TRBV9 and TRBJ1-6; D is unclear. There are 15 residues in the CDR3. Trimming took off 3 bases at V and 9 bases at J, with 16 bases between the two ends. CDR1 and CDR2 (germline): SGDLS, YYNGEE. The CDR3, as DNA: TGTGCCAGCAGCGCCAACGTTGGGCGAGGTTCACCCCTCCACTTT. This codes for CASSANVGRGSPLHF.

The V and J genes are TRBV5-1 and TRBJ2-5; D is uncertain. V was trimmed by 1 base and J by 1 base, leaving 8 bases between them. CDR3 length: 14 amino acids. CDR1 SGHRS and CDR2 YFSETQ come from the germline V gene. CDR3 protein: CASSLWSGQETQYF. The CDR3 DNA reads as TGCGCCAGCAGCTTGTGGTCGGGCCAAGAGACCCAGTACTTC.

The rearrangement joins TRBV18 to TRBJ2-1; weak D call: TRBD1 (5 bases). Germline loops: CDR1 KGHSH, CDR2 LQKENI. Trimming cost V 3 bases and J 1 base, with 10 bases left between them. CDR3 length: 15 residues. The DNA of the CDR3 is TGTGCCAGCTCACCCCAGGGCCTTTCCTACAATGAGCAGTTCTTC. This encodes CASSPQGLSYNEQFF. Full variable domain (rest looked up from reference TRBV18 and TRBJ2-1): NAGVMQNPRHLVRRRGQEARLRCSPMKGHSHVYWYRQLPEEGLKFMVYLQKENIIDESGMPKERFSAEFPKEGPSILRIQQVVRGDSAAYFCASSPQGLSYNEQFFGPGTRLTVL.

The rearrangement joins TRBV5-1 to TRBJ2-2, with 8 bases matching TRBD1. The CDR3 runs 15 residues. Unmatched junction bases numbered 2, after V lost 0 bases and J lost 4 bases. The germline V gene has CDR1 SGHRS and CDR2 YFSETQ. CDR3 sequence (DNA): TGCGCCAGCAGCTTGGTGACAGGGGCCACCGGGGAGCTGTTTTTT. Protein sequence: CASSLVTGATGELFF. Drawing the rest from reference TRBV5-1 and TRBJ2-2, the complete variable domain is KAGVTQTPRYLIKTRGQQVTLSCSPISGHRSVSWYQQTPGQGLQFLFEYFSETQRNKGNFPGRFSGRQFSNSRSEMNVSTLELGDSALYLCASSLVTGATGELFFGEGSRLTVL.

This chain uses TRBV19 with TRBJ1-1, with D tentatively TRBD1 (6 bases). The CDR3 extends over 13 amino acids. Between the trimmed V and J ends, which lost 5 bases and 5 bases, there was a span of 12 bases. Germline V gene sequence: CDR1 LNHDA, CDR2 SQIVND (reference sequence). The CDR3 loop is CASSQQGGTEAFF. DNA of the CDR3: TGTGCCAGTAGTCAACAGGGTGGTACTGAAGCTTTCTTT. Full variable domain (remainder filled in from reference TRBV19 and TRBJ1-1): DGGITQSPKYLFRKEGQNVTLSCEQNLNHDAMYWYRQDPGQGLRLIYYSQIVNDFQKGDIAEGYSVSREKKESFPLTVTSAQKNPTAFYLCASSQQGGTEAFFGQGTRLTVV.